The 32 T cell receptor beta chains below come from one sample, sequenced in a study of T cells in Graves' hyperthyroidism and ophthalmopathy. Amplification of TCR beta CDR3 regions used RNA as the template. A first-round RT-PCR of the TCR CDR3 used the HTBI primer set. TCRdb itself ran the multiplex PCR reads through MiXCR, one entry per CDR3 protein. The table has over 250,000 distinct CDR3 sequences, roughly 22% seen once. The sample consisted of blood. These receptors were obtained from a man aged 30-40 years with Graves' ophthalmopathy.

The chain recombines TRBV12-3 or TRBV12-4 with TRBJ2-2, with D possibly TRBD1 on 6 matching bases. Trimming cost V 7 bases and J 1 base, with 16 bases left between them. The CDR3 extends over 16 amino acids. CDR3: CASNHRAGENTGELFF. The DNA for the CDR3 is TGTGCCAGCAACCACCGGGCAGGGGAGAACACCGGGGAGCTGTTTTTT.

The rearrangement uses TRBV9 and TRBJ1-5, with D possibly matching TRBD1 (5 bases). Germline loops: CDR1 SGDLS, CDR2 YYNGEE. Trimming pared 3 bases from V and 6 bases from J, leaving 19 bases between. The CDR3 contains 16 residues. DNA for the CDR3: TGTGCCAGCAGCGCCGGGGGACCCCAAAGTCGTCAGCCCCAGCATTTT. This gives the protein CASSAGGPQSRQPQHF.

The chain employs TRBV7-9 and TRBJ2-1; D might be TRBD1 (5 bases). The CDR3 covers 13 residues. Deletions cut 5 bases from V and 3 bases from J, with 8 bases between. The germline V gene has CDR1 SEHNR and CDR2 FQNEAQ (reference sequence). CDR3 nucleotide sequence: TGTGCCAGCAGCCATGACAGCTACAATGAGCAGTTCTTC. Translating gives CASSHDSYNEQFF.

J is TRBJ2-2 and V is TRBV28; 7 bases line up with TRBD2. The CDR3 has 15 amino acids. V shed 5 bases and J 0 bases; nucleotides not matched to a gene: 3. Germline CDR1 MDHEN, CDR2 SYDVKM. The CDR3 sequence: CASSASGPNTGELFF. The CDR3 DNA follows: TGTGCCAGCAGTGCTAGCGGCCCGAACACCGGGGAGCTGTTTTTT.

The rearrangement uses TRBV7-9 and TRBJ2-1, with no clear D. Germline assignment: CDR1 SEHNR and CDR2 FQNEAQ (reference sequence). This CDR3 has 13 amino acids. Deletions cut 5 bases from V and 7 bases from J, with 12 bases between. The CDR3, as DNA: TGTGCCAGCAGCCCGTACCAAACGAATGAGCAGTTCTTC. It is translated as CASSPYQTNEQFF.

In its sample, this clonotype was seen a few times. The rearrangement joins TRBV7-2 to TRBJ2-5; maybe TRBD2 (7 bases). Deletions cut 1 base from V and 5 bases from J, with 20 bases between. CDR3 length: 17 amino acids. Germline CDR1 SGHTA, CDR2 FQGNSA. The CDR3 sequence: CASSLGDRGRAGETQYF. Written as DNA, the CDR3 is TGTGCCAGCAGCTTAGGGGATAGGGGGAGGGCCGGCGAGACCCAGTACTTC.

This clonotype was seen ten or more times. The gene calls are TRBV5-4 and TRBJ2-3; unclear D gene. The germline CDR1 and CDR2 sequences are SGHNT and YYREEE (reference sequence). V lost 0 bases and J 0 bases, leaving 5 bases between the germline ends. CDR3 length: 14 amino acids. In DNA, the CDR3 is TGTGCCAGCAGCTTGGACCGGAGCACAGATACGCAGTATTTT. Its translation: CASSLDRSTDTQYF.

CDR3 sequence (DNA): TGTGCCAGCAGTTTAGCAGCGGGAGTCGGAGAGACCCAGTACTTC. Residues: CASSLAAGVGETQYF. The chain recombines TRBV28 with TRBJ2-5; 8 bases map to TRBD2. The V gene's germline CDR1 is MDHEN and CDR2 SYDVKM. The CDR3 sequence is 15 residues long. The junction had 6 bases not matched to a gene; V was cut back by 2 bases and J by 4 bases.

This clonotype has only a few counts. J is TRBJ2-3 and V is TRBV7-8; possible D gene TRBD2, 6 bases. This CDR3 is built from 17 residues. V was pared by 3 bases and J by 0 bases, with 16 bases between. Germline V gives CDR1 SGHVS, CDR2 FQNEAQ. CDR3 residues: CASSFSGGTGSTDTQYF. CDR3 coding DNA: TGTGCCAGCAGCTTCAGTGGCGGGACTGGGAGCACAGATACGCAGTATTTT.

J is TRBJ2-5 and V is TRBV29-1; D assignment may be TRBD1 or TRBD2 (5 bases each). Germline V gene data show CDR1 as SQVTM and CDR2 as ANQGSEA. V dropped 2 bases and J dropped 9 bases, with 7 bases sitting between them. The CDR3 extends over 10 amino acids. DNA for the CDR3: TGCAGCGTTGAAATGGGGGCCCAGTACTTC. It codes for CSVEMGAQYF.

The chain combines TRBV6-1 with TRBJ2-6; TRBD2 matches 7 bases. The CDR3 runs 20 residues. Germline CDR1 reads MNHNS; CDR2 reads SASEGT. V shed 6 bases, J shed 4 bases, and the junction held 21 bases outside the gene matches. CDR3 in amino acids: CASRTLIGAGEGEGANVLTF. The CDR3 bases are TGTGCCAGCAGGACCCTGATCGGGGCGGGAGAAGGAGAGGGGGCCAACGTCCTGACTTTC.

There are many counts of this clonotype. This chain uses TRBV2 with TRBJ2-3; TRBD2 matches at 8 bases. V shed 5 bases, J shed 5 bases, and the junction held 3 bases outside the gene matches. Germline V gene sequence: CDR1 SNHLY, CDR2 FYNNEI. The CDR3 is 13 amino acids. CDR3 nucleotide sequence: TGTGCCAGCAGTAGCGGGAGAAGAGATACGCAGTATTTT. Residues: CASSSGRRDTQYF.

This clonotype was observed many times. The rearrangement uses TRBV28 and TRBJ1-4, with TRBD1 as a possible D gene (5 bases). Deletions cut 4 bases from V and 8 bases from J, with 17 bases between. Germline loops: CDR1 MDHEN, CDR2 SYDVKM. This CDR3 comprises 15 residues. In DNA form, the CDR3 reads TGTGCCAGCAGTTCCTCCGAGGGGCAGGGAGAAAAACTGTTTTTT. It specifies CASSSSEGQGEKLFF.

This clonotype was counted at least ten times. This chain uses TRBV3-1 with TRBJ2-3; TRBD2 agrees at 7 bases. The CDR3 spans 16 residues. The V segment lost 4 bases and the J segment 1 base; nucleotides outside the gene matches: 8. Germline values: CDR1 LGHDT, CDR2 YNNKEL (reference sequence). The CDR3 nucleotides are TGTGCCAGCAGCCGAGGGACTATAGCGCGCACAGATACGCAGTATTTT. Amino acid sequence: CASSRGTIARTDTQYF.

In its sample, this clonotype was seen a few times. The chain joins TRBV7-2 to TRBJ2-5, with 10 bases that match TRBD1. The CDR3 sequence is 18 residues long. Germline trimming cut 4 bases from V and 0 bases from J; bases unmatched to any gene: 11. Germline values: CDR1 SGHTA, CDR2 FQGNSA. The CDR3 loop reads CASSSHIADRGYQETQYF. DNA of the CDR3: TGTGCCAGCAGCTCACATATAGCGGACAGGGGGTACCAAGAGACCCAGTACTTC.

This clonotype was counted at least ten times. The CDR3 DNA follows: TGTGCCTGGAGTGTACAGGCGGTCTATGGCTACACCTTC. Encoded protein: CAWSVQAVYGYTF. The chain joins TRBV30 to TRBJ1-2; D perhaps matches TRBD1 (5 bases). Deletions cut 0 bases from V and 4 bases from J, with 9 bases between. The CDR3 is 13 residues long. Germline V gene data show CDR1 as GTSNPN and CDR2 as SVGIG (reference sequence). Together with reference TRBV30 and TRBJ1-2, the CDR3 gives the full variable domain: SQTIHQWPATLVQPVGSPLSLECTVEGTSNPNLYWYRQAAGRGLQLLFYSVGIGQISSEVPQNLSASRPQDRQFILSSKKLLLSDSGFYLCAWSVQAVYGYTFGSGTRLTVV.

The chain uses TRBV9 and TRBJ1-3; the D is unclear. The CDR3 totals 15 residues. The V end lost 4 bases, the J end lost 4 bases, and 15 bases lay between the germline ends. Germline V gene data show CDR1 as SGDLS and CDR2 as YYNGEE. CDR3: CASSPEVLLGNTIYF. The CDR3 bases are TGTGCCAGCAGCCCAGAGGTATTGCTGGGAAACACCATATATTTT.

A single count supports this clonotype. This may come from a read error, since a much larger clone is one base off. This chain connects TRBV5-1 to TRBJ2-5; D remains unclear. Per the germline V gene, CDR1 is SGHRS and CDR2 is YFSETQ. The length of the CDR3 is 13 residues. In DNA form, the CDR3 reads TGTGCCAGCAGCTTGGGGTCAGGAGAGACCCAGTACTTC. Protein product: CASSLGSGETQYF. Supplemented by reference TRBV5-1 and TRBJ2-5, the full variable domain reads KAGVTQTPRYLIKTRGQQVTLSCSPISGHRSVSWYQQTPGQGLQFLFEYFSETQRNKGNFPGRFSGRQFSNSRSEMNVSTLELGDSALYLCASSLGSGETQYFGPGTRLLVL.

This clonotype was counted between two and nine times. The rearrangement uses TRBV9 and TRBJ2-7; TRBD2 aligns across 9 bases. Germline V gives CDR1 SGDLS, CDR2 YYNGEE. The CDR3 is 15 residues long. The junction had 3 bases not matched to a gene; V was cut back by 0 bases and J by 2 bases. In DNA form, the CDR3 reads TGTGCCAGCAGCGTAGAGGCTAGCGGGACCTACGAGCAGTACTTC. Amino acids: CASSVEASGTYEQYF.

This clonotype was seen at least ten times. The DNA of the CDR3 is TGTGCCAGCAGTTACCACGGGAGGGCAGCTTTCTTT. This translates into CASSYHGRAAFF. The chain recombines TRBV6-1 with TRBJ1-1, with D uncertain. Germline CDR1 is MNHNS and CDR2 is SASEGT. The germline V and J ends were trimmed by 5 bases and 10 bases, with 14 bases remaining between them. CDR3 length equals 12 residues.

The gene calls are TRBV4-1 and TRBJ2-2; D may be TRBD1 (6 bases). Germline V gene lookup returns CDR1 MGHRA and CDR2 YSYEKL. The germline V and J ends were trimmed by 0 bases and 1 base, with 15 bases remaining between them. CDR3 size: 18 residues. The CDR3 DNA follows: TGCGCCAGCAGCCAAGAAGGGGGTTGGGGGAAGAACACCGGGGAGCTGTTTTTT. This gives the protein CASSQEGGWGKNTGELFF.

The rearrangement links TRBV7-2 to TRBJ2-1, with 12 bases fitting TRBD2. This CDR3 spans 18 amino acids. V was clipped by 5 bases and J by 4 bases; unmatched bases: 12. Per germline, CDR1 SGHTA and CDR2 FQGNSA. The CDR3 sequence is CASSRRGGGTSGYNEQFF. CDR3 sequence (DNA): TGTGCCAGCAGCCGGAGGGGGGGGGGGACTAGCGGGTACAATGAGCAGTTCTTC.

For this clonotype: A clone one base away is much larger, so this may be a read error. The CDR3 ends on some other residue instead of the conserved phenylalanine or tryptophan, so this is likely a read error. The J gene is TRBJ2-3, the V gene TRBV12-3 or TRBV12-4; weak D call: TRBD2 (6 bases). The CDR3 covers 13 residues. The CDR3 loop reads CASRLAGTDTQYS. CDR3 coding DNA: TGTGCCAGCAGATTAGCGGGCACAGATACGCAGTATTCT.

This clonotype was recorded many times. The gene calls are TRBV28 and TRBJ2-3; tentative D call: TRBD1 (5 bases). Trimming took off 5 bases at V and 0 bases at J, with 15 bases between the two ends. The CDR3 is 16 amino acids. Germline V CDR1 and CDR2: MDHEN, SYDVKM. CDR3 loop: CASSPGQDSSTDTQYF. CDR3 nucleotide sequence: TGTGCCAGCAGTCCCGGACAAGACTCTAGCACAGATACGCAGTATTTT.

About this clonotype itself: This may be a read error, as it is one base from a much larger clone. The V gene is TRBV5-5, the J gene TRBJ2-1; 11 bases are shared with TRBD1. J gave up 9 bases and V 9 bases, and 8 bases lay outside the gene matches. The germline V gene encodes CDR1 SGHKS and CDR2 YYEKEE (reference sequence). The CDR3 covers 13 residues. The CDR3 DNA reads TGTGCCACCTCCGGACAGGGGGCGGTTGAGCAGTTCTTC. It yields the protein CATSGQGAVEQFF.

This clonotype was seen a few times. The chain joins TRBV4-1 to TRBJ2-5; D not resolved. Germline values: CDR1 MGHRA, CDR2 YSYEKL. This CDR3 is 15 amino acids long. Trimming cost V 0 bases and J 0 bases, with 8 bases left between them. The CDR3 DNA reads as TGCGCCAGCAGCCAAGAACAGCAGTACCAAGAGACCCAGTACTTC. This encodes CASSQEQQYQETQYF.

V usage is TRBV20-1 and J usage is TRBJ2-3; 10 bases match TRBD2. V trimming: 6 bases; J trimming: 4 bases; junction bases outside the gene matches: 7. The CDR3 consists of 14 residues. CDR1 and CDR2 (germline): DFQATT, SNEGSKA (reference sequence). The CDR3: CSAPDSGRPDTQYF. CDR3 sequence (DNA): TGCAGTGCCCCCGATAGCGGGAGGCCAGATACGCAGTATTTT.

In this sample, this clonotype turned up many times. The V call is TRBV5-1, the J call TRBJ2-7; 13 bases are a match to TRBD2. The germline gives CDR1 SGHRS, CDR2 YFSETQ. The V gene end was trimmed by 0 bases and the J gene end by 4 bases; junction bases not matched to a gene: 1. This CDR3 spans 15 amino acids. In DNA, the CDR3 is TGCGCCAGCAGCTTGGAACTAGCGGGAGGGTACGAGCAGTACTTC. This codes for CASSLELAGGYEQYF.

The sample holds many counts of this clonotype. The rearrangement uses TRBV18 and TRBJ2-5; possible D gene TRBD2, 5 bases. From germline, CDR1 is KGHSH and CDR2 LQKENI. Trimming shortened V by 5 bases and J by 5 bases, and 9 bases separated the two germline ends. The CDR3 spans 12 residues. Here the CDR3 DNA reads TGTGCCAGCTCAAATGCGGGTGAGACCCAGTACTTC. Its protein is CASSNAGETQYF.

This clonotype was found a few times. The J gene is TRBJ1-1, the V gene TRBV11-2; a possible D gene is TRBD1 (6 bases). The ends were cut back, 1 base at V and 1 base at J, with 16 bases in the middle. There are 17 residues in the CDR3. Germline-derived CDR1 and CDR2 are SGHAT and FQNNGV. CDR3 protein: CASSLVRGGARNTEAFF. The CDR3 DNA reads TGTGCCAGCAGCTTAGTTCGGGGGGGGGCTCGGAACACTGAAGCTTTCTTT. Looking up the rest from reference TRBV11-2 and TRBJ1-1 gives the full variable domain: EAGVAQSPRYKIIEKRQSVAFWCNPISGHATLYWYQQILGQGPKLLIQFQNNGVVDDSQLPKDRFSAERLKGVDSTLKIQPAKLEDSAVYLCASSLVRGGARNTEAFFGQGTRLTVV.

This clonotype was counted at least ten times. This chain connects TRBV3-1 to TRBJ2-3; D perhaps matches TRBD2 (6 bases). CDR1 is LGHDT and CDR2 is YNNKEL in the germline V gene (reference sequence). Trimming removed 5 bases from V and 5 bases from J, with 14 bases in between. The CDR3 loop spans 14 amino acids. CDR3 in amino acids: CASSGGPRGDTQYF. The CDR3 coding sequence is TGTGCCAGCAGCGGAGGGCCGCGGGGAGATACGCAGTATTTT.

The CDR3 reads CASSLREAYGYTF. The CDR3 DNA sequence: TGCGCCAGCAGCTTGAGAGAGGCCTATGGCTACACCTTC. The genes are TRBV5-1 and TRBJ1-2; no definite D call. This CDR3 comprises 13 residues. V dropped 1 base and J dropped 4 bases, with 8 bases sitting between them. CDR1 and CDR2 from the germline V gene are SGHRS and YFSETQ.